This T cell receptor beta chain was identified in a study of long-term antiretroviral therapy in people with HIV. Study background: About a decade before 2015, the earliest samples were taken when ART was typically delayed.

PBMC samples from each donor numbered at least one pre-ART and at least two post-ART. The CDR3 runs to 13 residues. The germline gives CDR1 SQVTM, CDR2 ANQGSEA. With 7 bases clipped from V and 2 bases from J, the junction kept 3 bases outside the gene matches. Study-level findings and limits: Versus controls, repertoires in people with HIV had narrower CDR3 length ranges.

Samples were assayed with immunoSEQ v3.0 at survey level. The assay was immunoSEQ multiplex PCR, and TCRdb's table has in-frame clones only and misses some. Here the sample spans 38,000 or so clones, around 75% being singletons. In regard to this clone: The target antigen is unknown.

The sample consisted of unsorted PBMCs, taken 1.5 years after starting antiretroviral therapy. The receptor was isolated from a young man with HIV. V gene TRBV29-1 combines with J gene TRBJ2-5, with 11 bases that match TRBD1. Here the CDR3 reads CSGGTGGQETQYF. The CDR3 nucleotides are TGCAGCGGTGGGACAGGGGGTCAAGAGACCCAGTACTTC.